This T cell receptor beta chain is drawn from a study of blood T cells in healthy people across ages. Overall study: Per two T cells, about one barcoded beta molecule was captured through template switching.

The CDR3 totals 11 residues. Germline V gene data show CDR1 as SGHRS and CDR2 as YFSETQ. Many counts were recorded for this clonotype. Its cognate antigen is unknown. At one of its ends the junction is not consistent with the germline gene, which may arise from a read error. Findings and limits, study-wide: The fall in TCR beta diversity per million T cells was roughly linear with age.

Sample-barcoded 5' priming and a J-beta primer mix drove a second PCR of about 6 to 12 cycles. Each cDNA molecule, via a template-switch adaptor with 12 random nucleotides, was tagged. A minimum of 2.5 million CDR3-containing paired-end reads was obtained for each sample. Each CDR3 protein is one row after TCRdb ran MiXCR on the 5' RACE reads. The table includes 1.5 million to 2 million distinct CDR3 sequences, approximately 39% detected once. V and J are TRBV5-1 and TRBJ2-5, with D possibly matching TRBD2 (5 bases). The sample consisted of blood. The receptor was derived from a human donor in good health. CDR3 DNA sequence: TGTGCCAGCAGAGAGGGCGAGACCCAGTACTTC. It is translated as CASREGETQYF.